This T cell receptor beta chain came from a study of cytomegalovirus exposure and HLA in healthy donors. Study context: The study's early data release held about 85 million unique TCRs from HLA-typed donors.

The CDR3 runs 15 residues. In germline, CDR1 is SGHTS, CDR2 YDEGEE. Unmatched junction bases numbered 5, after V lost 1 base and J lost 3 bases. The study's findings and limits: Later analysis reportedly placed an Asian-associated ancestry cluster below the roughly 680-donor mean in N-insertions.

Concerning this clone: Its antigen is not identified.

PCR used 60 Vbeta primers and 13 Jbeta primers. The protocol was immunoSEQ multiplex PCR, while the TCRdb copy is restricted to in-frame clones and leaves out a portion. This sample has 200,000 to 250,000 clones, with roughly 80% found just once. This rearrangement joins TRBV5-8 to TRBJ1-1; 8 bases are a match to TRBD1. The specimen sequenced was PBMCs. The source is a male donor in good health and CMV-seronegative. CDR3 loop: CASSLIPGGHTEAFF. The CDR3 nucleotides are TGTGCCAGCAGCTTGATCCCAGGGGGCCACACTGAAGCTTTCTTT.